Each of the 11 T cell receptor beta chains below was sequenced from the same sample in a study of shared clonotypes between healthy human individuals. The data were produced by immunoSEQ multiplex PCR, yet TCRdb's version contains in-frame clones alone and is incomplete. In the table there are around 580,000 clones, roughly 98% of which are singletons. Naive CD8 cells comprised CD45RO-negative, CCR7-positively selected cells, excluding terminally differentiated effector memory CD45RA+ cells. The sequencing input was naive CD8+ T cells sorted from blood. The receptors stem from a man aged 30 to 45 in good health.

The CDR3 protein is CASSLGKGTVETQYF. The CDR3, as DNA: TGTGCCAGCAGCTTAGGCAAGGGAACAGTTGAGACCCAGTACTTC. The genes are TRBV7-9 and TRBJ2-5; D is unclear. The CDR3 loop spans 15 amino acids. Germline loops: CDR1 SEHNR, CDR2 FQNEAQ (reference sequence). The V end lost 1 base, the J end lost 5 bases, and 14 bases lay between the germline ends.

This chain connects TRBV7-9 to TRBJ2-5, with D uncertain. This CDR3 is built from 14 residues. V was cut by 6 bases and J by 3 bases, with 14 bases left in between. Germline V gives CDR1 SEHNR, CDR2 FQNEAQ (reference sequence). CDR3 protein: CASRGFPEKETQYF. Here the CDR3 DNA reads TGTGCCAGCAGGGGGTTCCCGGAAAAAGAGACCCAGTACTTC. The variable domain in full, with the rest retrieved from reference TRBV7-9 and TRBJ2-5, is DTGVSQNPRHKITKRGQNVTFRCDPISEHNRLYWYRQTLGQGPEFLTYFQNEAQLEKSRLLSDRFSAERPKGSFSTLEIQRTEQGDSAMYLCASRGFPEKETQYFGPGTRLLVL.

The rearrangement links TRBV19 to TRBJ2-1, with TRBD1 as a possible D gene (5 bases). Germline loops: CDR1 LNHDA, CDR2 SQIVND (reference sequence). Trimming stripped 1 base from V and 10 bases from J, with 11 bases between. The CDR3 extends over 13 amino acids. The CDR3 reads CASSIGPGREQFF. The CDR3 region has the DNA TGTGCCAGTAGTATAGGCCCAGGGCGCGAGCAGTTCTTC. Full variable domain (outside the CDR3, taken from reference TRBV19 and TRBJ2-1): DGGITQSPKYLFRKEGQNVTLSCEQNLNHDAMYWYRQDPGQGLRLIYYSQIVNDFQKGDIAEGYSVSREKKESFPLTVTSAQKNPTAFYLCASSIGPGREQFFGPGTRLTVL.

Only one count was recorded for this clone. The genes are TRBV10-3 and TRBJ2-7; 10 nucleotides agree with TRBD2. J lost 1 base, V lost 8 bases, and 2 bases had no gene match. The CDR3 totals 13 residues. Germline CDR1 and CDR2: ENHRY and SYGVKD. CDR3 bases: TGTGCCATCGGACTAGCGGATTCCTACGAGCAGTACTTC. Translation: CAIGLADSYEQYF.

V gene TRBV27 combines with J gene TRBJ2-7; no clear D gene. The CDR3 totals 14 residues. V was cut by 1 base and J by 7 bases, with 14 bases left in between. CDR1 MNHEY and CDR2 SMNVEV come from the germline V gene (reference sequence). The CDR3 reads CASSLLGGGLEQYF. The CDR3 nucleotides read TGTGCCAGCAGTTTATTAGGTGGTGGTTTGGAGCAGTACTTC.

The gene calls are TRBV7-9 and TRBJ1-3; D call uncertain. V was shortened by 1 base and J by 0 bases, with 10 bases between the two germline ends. There are 16 residues in the CDR3. The germline CDR1 and CDR2 sequences are SEHNR and FQNEAQ (reference sequence). The CDR3 sequence is CASSLEVASSGNTIYF. The CDR3 DNA reads as TGTGCCAGCAGCTTAGAGGTGGCTAGCTCTGGAAACACCATATATTTT.

The gene calls are TRBV28 and TRBJ1-5; no clear D. Germline assignment: CDR1 MDHEN and CDR2 SYDVKM. The V gene lost 6 bases and the J gene lost 9 bases, with 12 bases spanning the gap. There are 12 residues in the CDR3. CDR3 protein: CASSPPYWPQHF. Written as DNA, the CDR3 is TGTGCCAGCAGCCCTCCCTACTGGCCCCAGCATTTT.

The genes are TRBV27 and TRBJ2-7, with TRBD1 matching 7 bases. The V and J ends lost 6 bases and 1 base, in that order; junction bases with no gene match: 9. The CDR3 loop spans 15 amino acids. In germline, CDR1 is MNHEY, CDR2 SMNVEV (reference sequence). The CDR3 DNA is TGTGCCAGCAGCCCAACGGGACAGAAATCCTACGAGCAGTACTTC. Amino acids: CASSPTGQKSYEQYF.

The chain uses TRBV6-5 and TRBJ2-2, with 10 bases identical to TRBD2. V trimming: 6 bases; J trimming: 7 bases; junction bases outside the gene matches: 8. The length of the CDR3 is 15 residues. Looked up from germline, CDR1 is MNHEY and CDR2 is SVGAGI. In nucleotides, the CDR3 is TGTGCCAGCAGACCGGGACTAGCGTGGATCGGGGAGCTGTTTTTT. Translation: CASRPGLAWIGELFF.

J is TRBJ2-7 and V is TRBV7-2; 11 bases line up with TRBD2. The CDR3 has 17 amino acids. V shed 2 bases and J 4 bases; nucleotides not matched to a gene: 10. CDR1 and CDR2 (germline): SGHTA, FQGNSA. The CDR3 sequence is CASSLTSGRVIAYEQYF. The CDR3 coding sequence is TGTGCCAGCAGCTTAACTAGCGGGAGAGTTATCGCTTACGAGCAGTACTTC.

This rearrangement joins TRBV7-8 to TRBJ2-3; maybe TRBD2 (6 bases). The V and J ends lost 0 bases and 5 bases respectively, with 9 bases between them. The CDR3 length is 14 residues. Germline loops: CDR1 SGHVS, CDR2 FQNEAQ. The CDR3 loop is CASSLAGAGDTQYF. The CDR3 coding sequence is TGTGCCAGCAGCTTAGCGGGAGCGGGAGATACGCAGTATTTT.